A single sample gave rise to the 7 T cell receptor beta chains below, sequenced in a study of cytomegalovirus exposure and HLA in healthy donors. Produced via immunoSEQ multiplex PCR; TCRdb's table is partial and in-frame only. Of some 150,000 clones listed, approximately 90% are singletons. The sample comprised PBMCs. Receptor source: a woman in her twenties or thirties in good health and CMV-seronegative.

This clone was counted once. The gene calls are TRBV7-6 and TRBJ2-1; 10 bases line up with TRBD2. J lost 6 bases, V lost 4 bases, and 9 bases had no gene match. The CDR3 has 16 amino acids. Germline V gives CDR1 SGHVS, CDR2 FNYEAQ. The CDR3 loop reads CASSSLAGAGGNEQFF. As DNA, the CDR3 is TGTGCCAGCAGCTCCCTAGCGGGGGCAGGTGGCAATGAGCAGTTCTTC.

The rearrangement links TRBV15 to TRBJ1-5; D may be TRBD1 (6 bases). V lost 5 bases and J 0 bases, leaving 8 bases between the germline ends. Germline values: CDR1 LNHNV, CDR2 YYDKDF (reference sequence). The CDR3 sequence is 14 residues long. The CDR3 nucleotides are TGTGCCACCAGCGAAGGGGGTAGCAATCAGCCCCAGCATTTT. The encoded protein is CATSEGGSNQPQHF. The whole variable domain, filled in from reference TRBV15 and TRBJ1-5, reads DAMVIQNPRYQVTQFGKPVTLSCSQTLNHNVMYWYQQKSSQAPKLLFHYYDKDFNNEADTPDNFQSRRPNTSFCFLDIRSPGLGDTAMYLCATSEGGSNQPQHFGDGTRLSIL.

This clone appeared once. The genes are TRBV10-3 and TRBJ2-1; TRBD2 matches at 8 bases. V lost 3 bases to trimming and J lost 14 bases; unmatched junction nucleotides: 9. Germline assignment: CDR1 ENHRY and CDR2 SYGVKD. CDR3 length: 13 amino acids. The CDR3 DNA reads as TGTGCCATCAGTGATGAGTTATCGGGGGGGAAGTTCTTC. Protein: CAISDELSGGKFF.

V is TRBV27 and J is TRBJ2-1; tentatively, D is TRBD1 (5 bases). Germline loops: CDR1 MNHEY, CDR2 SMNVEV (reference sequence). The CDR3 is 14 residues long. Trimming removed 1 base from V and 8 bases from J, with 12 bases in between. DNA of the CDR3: TGTGCCAGCAGTTTATGGGGCAGATCCGATGAGCAGTTCTTC. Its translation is CASSLWGRSDEQFF.

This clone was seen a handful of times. The CDR3 loop reads CASSQDLTSQETQYF. CDR3 nucleotide sequence: TGCGCCAGCAGCCAAGATTTGACTAGTCAAGAGACCCAGTACTTC. V and J are TRBV4-1 and TRBJ2-5; a possible D gene is TRBD2 (6 bases). CDR1 MGHRA and CDR2 YSYEKL come from the germline V gene. The CDR3 is made up of 15 amino acids. Trimming removed 0 bases at V and 2 bases at J, with 10 bases between.

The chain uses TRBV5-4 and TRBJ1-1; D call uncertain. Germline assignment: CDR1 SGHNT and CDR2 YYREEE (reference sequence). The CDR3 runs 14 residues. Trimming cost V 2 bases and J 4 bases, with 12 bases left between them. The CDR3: CASSLSGLGTEAFF. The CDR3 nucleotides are TGTGCCAGCAGCTTATCAGGTTTGGGCACTGAAGCTTTCTTT.

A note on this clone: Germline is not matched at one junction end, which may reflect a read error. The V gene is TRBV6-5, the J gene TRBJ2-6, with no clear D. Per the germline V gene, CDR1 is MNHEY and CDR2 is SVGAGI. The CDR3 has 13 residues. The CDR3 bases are TGTGCCAGCAGGTACTCTGGGGCCAACGTCCTGACTTTC. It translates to CASRYSGANVLTF.